Included here is one T cell receptor (beta chain) sequence, with context. Trimming took 5 bases from V and 9 from J; bases not matched to a gene: 8. CDR3 size: 15 residues. Germline lookup yields CDR1 MNHNS and CDR2 SASEGT. The data were taken from a study of T cell changes during pregnancy in multiple sclerosis. Profiling relied on immunoSEQ multiplex PCR, and the TCRdb table lists in-frame clones only, not all of them. Of roughly 48,000 clones in the sample, 88% were seen once. This sample comprised CD4+ T cells from peripheral blood mononuclear cells, obtained in the second trimester of pregnancy. The origin of this receptor is a female donor with multiple sclerosis, enrolled in a pregnancy study. The chain recombines TRBV6-1 with TRBJ1-6; TRBD1 aligns across 9 bases. Written as DNA, the CDR3 is TGTGCCAGCAGTCCCCGGGACAGGGAAAGTTCACCCCTCCACTTT. Translation gives CASSPRDRESSPLHF.